This T cell receptor (beta chain) was observed in a study of blood T cell repertoires in COVID-19. About the research overall: Italy, Spain and the United States were the sources of the convalescent and acute COVID-19 samples. T cells, B-cell-depleted T cells, or PBMCs provided the cDNA or gDNA that served as material.

The germline CDR1 and CDR2 sequences are LGHNA and YNFKEQ. V lost 4 bases to trimming and J lost 5 bases; unmatched junction nucleotides: 9. The CDR3 extends over 15 amino acids. Original handling: How many nucleated cells were present was estimated from reference gene primer amplification. Clones were read by immunoSEQ multiplex PCR, and TCRdb kept only the in-frame ones, dropping some. The V and J calls and clone size are taken from that table; D and trimming were inferred from the DNA. The table includes about 120,000 clones, 78% detected once. The source material was peripheral blood. V gene TRBV4-2 combines with J gene TRBJ2-7; 9 nucleotides align to TRBD1. The sequence was obtained from a man between 65 and 85 years old with acute or convalescent COVID-19. The CDR3: CASSRRTGAINEQYF. The CDR3 coding sequence is TGTGCCAGCAGCCGTCGGACAGGGGCAATCAACGAGCAGTACTTC.